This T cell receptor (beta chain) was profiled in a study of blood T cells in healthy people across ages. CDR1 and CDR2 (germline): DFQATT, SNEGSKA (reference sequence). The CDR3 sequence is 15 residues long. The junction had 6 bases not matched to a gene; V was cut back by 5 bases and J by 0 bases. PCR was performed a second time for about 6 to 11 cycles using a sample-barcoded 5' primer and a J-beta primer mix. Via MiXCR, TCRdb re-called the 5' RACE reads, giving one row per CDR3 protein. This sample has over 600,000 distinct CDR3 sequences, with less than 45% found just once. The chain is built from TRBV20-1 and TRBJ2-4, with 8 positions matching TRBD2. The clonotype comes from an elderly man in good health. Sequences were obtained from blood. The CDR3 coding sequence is TGCAGTGCTCCCCGGGAGGGGATAGCCAAAAACATTCAGTACTTC. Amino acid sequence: CSAPREGIAKNIQYF.